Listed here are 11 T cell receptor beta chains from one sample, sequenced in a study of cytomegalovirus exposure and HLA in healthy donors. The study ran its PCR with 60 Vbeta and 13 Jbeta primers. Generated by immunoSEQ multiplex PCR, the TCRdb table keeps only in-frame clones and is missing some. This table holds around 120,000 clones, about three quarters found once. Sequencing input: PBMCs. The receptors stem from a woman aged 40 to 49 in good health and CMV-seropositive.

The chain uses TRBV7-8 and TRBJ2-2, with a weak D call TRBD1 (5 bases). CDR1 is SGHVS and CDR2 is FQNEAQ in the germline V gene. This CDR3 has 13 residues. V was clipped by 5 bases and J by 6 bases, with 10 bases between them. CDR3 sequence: CASSTTRAGELFF. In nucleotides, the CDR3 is TGTGCCAGCAGCACCACCAGGGCCGGGGAGCTGTTTTTT.

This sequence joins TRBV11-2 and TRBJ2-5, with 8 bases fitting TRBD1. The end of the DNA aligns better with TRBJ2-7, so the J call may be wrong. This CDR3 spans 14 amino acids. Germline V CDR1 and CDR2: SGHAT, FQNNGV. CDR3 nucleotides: TGTGCCAGCAGCGGCAGGGGGCTTGAGAACGAGCAGTACTTC. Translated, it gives CASSGRGLENEQYF.

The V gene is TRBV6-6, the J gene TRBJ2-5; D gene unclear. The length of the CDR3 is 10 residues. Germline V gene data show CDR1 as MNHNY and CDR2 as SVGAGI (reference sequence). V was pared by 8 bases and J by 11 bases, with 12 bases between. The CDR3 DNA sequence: TGTGCCAGCGTCGACGAGGAGCAGTACTTC. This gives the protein CASVDEEQYF.

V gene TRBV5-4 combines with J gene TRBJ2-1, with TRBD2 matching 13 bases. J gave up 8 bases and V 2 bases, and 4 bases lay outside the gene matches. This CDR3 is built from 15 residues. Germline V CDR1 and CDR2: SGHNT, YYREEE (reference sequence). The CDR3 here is CASSFRTSGRDEQFF. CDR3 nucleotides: TGTGCCAGCAGCTTTCGGACTAGCGGGAGAGATGAGCAGTTCTTC.

The CDR3 here is CASSPSGDEQYF. The CDR3 nucleotides are TGTGCCAGCTCACCAAGTGGAGACGAGCAGTACTTC. J is TRBJ2-7 and V is TRBV18; D is ambiguous. The V gene's germline CDR1 is KGHSH and CDR2 LQKENI. Deletions cut 2 bases from V and 5 bases from J, with 7 bases between. The CDR3 is made up of 12 amino acids.

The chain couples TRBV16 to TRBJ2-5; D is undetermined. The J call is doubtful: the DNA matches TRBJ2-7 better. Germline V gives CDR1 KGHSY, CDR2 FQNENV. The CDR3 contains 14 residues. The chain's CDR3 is CASSRWNSSYEQYF. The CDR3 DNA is TGTGCCAGCAGCCGATGGAACAGCTCCTACGAGCAGTACTTC.

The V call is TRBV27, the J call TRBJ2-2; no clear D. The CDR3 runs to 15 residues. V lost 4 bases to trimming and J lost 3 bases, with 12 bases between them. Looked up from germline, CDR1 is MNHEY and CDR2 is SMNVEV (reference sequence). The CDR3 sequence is CASSSRHRDTGELFF. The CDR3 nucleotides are TGTGCCAGCAGTTCTCGGCATCGGGACACCGGGGAGCTGTTTTTT.

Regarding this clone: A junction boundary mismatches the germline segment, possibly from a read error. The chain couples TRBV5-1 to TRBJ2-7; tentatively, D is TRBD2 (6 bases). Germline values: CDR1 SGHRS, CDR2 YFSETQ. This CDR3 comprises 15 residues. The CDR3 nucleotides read TGCGCCAGTAGCTTGGTTGATAGCGGACTCTACGAGCAGTACTTC. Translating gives CASSLVDSGLYEQYF.

The CDR3 reads CASSSRGFSNEQFF. In DNA form, the CDR3 reads TGTGCCAGCAGCTCCAGGGGGTTTAGTAATGAGCAGTTCTTC. The chain couples TRBV11-3 to TRBJ2-1, with 7 bases aligning to TRBD1. This CDR3 contains 14 residues. With 4 bases clipped from V and 7 bases from J, the junction kept 7 bases outside the gene matches. The germline gives CDR1 SGHNT, CDR2 YENEEA.

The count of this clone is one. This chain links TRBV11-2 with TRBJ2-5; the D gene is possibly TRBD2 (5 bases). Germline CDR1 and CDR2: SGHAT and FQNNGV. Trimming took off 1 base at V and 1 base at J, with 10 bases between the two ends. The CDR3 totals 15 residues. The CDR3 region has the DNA TGTGCCAGCAGCTTAGGCCGGGGAATCCAAGAGACCCAGTACTTC. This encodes CASSLGRGIQETQYF.

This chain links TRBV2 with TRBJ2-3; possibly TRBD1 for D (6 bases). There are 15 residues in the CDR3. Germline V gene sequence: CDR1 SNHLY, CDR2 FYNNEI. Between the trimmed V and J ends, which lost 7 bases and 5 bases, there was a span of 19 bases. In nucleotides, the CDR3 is TGTGCCAGCACCCTCCTTGGGGGCATGGGAGATACGCAGTATTTT. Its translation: CASTLLGGMGDTQYF.